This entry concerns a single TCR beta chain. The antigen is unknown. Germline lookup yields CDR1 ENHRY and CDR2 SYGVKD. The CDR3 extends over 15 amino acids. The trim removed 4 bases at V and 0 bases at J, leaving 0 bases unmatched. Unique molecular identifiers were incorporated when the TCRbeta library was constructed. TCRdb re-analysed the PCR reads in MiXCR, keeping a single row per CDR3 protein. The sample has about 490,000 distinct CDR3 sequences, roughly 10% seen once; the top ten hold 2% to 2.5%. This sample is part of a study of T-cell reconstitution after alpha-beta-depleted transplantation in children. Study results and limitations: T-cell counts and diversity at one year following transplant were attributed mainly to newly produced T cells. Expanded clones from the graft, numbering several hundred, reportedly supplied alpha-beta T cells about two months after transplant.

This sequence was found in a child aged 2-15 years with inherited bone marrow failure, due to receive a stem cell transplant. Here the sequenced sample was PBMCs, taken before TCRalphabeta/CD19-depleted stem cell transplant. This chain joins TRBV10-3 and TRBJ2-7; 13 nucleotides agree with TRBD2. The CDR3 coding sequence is TGTGCCATCAGTGGACTAGCGGGAGGCTCCTACGAGCAGTACTTC. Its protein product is CAISGLAGGSYEQYF.